This T cell receptor (beta chain) stems from a study of CD8 T cells in Susac syndrome (dated by TCRdb to the late 2010s). Concerning the study at large: Of the Susac syndrome patients who were sequenced, roughly six had clinically active disease and eight were in clinical remission. At the time of blood withdrawal, Susac syndrome patients were either therapy-naive, taking corticosteroids (with some also receiving IVIg), or on IVIg alone. Repertoire sequencing was used to test whether CD8+ T cell activation and differentiation in Susac syndrome was antigen driven. Clonality of the CD8+ T cell repertoire was compared between roughly twelve healthy donors, about 14 Susac syndrome patients and some 15 multiple sclerosis patients. On the study overall, not on this receptor specifically: CD8+ repertoires in Susac syndrome showed clonal expansion, which was highest in CD8+ TEMRA cells and was greater in clinically active patients than in remitting patients. The study acknowledged that relatively few individuals were included in the TCR sequencing and HLA analysis. In the total CD8+ and CD8+ TEMRA repertoires, 15 to 20 and five Susac-specific public clones, respectively, were identified.

As for this clonotype: Its antigen is not yet known. The record has no base qualities; no much larger clone is one base away.

Peripheral blood CD8+ and CD4+ T cells from healthy donors, Susac syndrome patients and multiple sclerosis patients were profiled by high-throughput TCR beta sequencing. The Susac syndrome patients fulfilled recently defined diagnostic criteria for definite or probable disease. Bulk CD8+ and CD4+ T cells were purified by magnetic negative isolation, whereas CD8+ TEMRA cells were enriched by FACS. Blood was drawn into EDTA tubes, processed within 24 hours, and PBMCs were isolated by density gradient centrifugation. PBMCs intended for TCR sequencing were cryopreserved in liquid nitrogen and thawed later in a water bath at 37 degrees C. A purity of at least 90% was achieved for sorted or isolated CD4+, CD8+ and CD8+ TEMRA cells. RNA was extracted using the RNeasy kit, and roughly 0.45 to 1 ug of the RNA was reverse transcribed with random hexamers. TCR beta CDR3 regions were amplified with the immunoSEQ multiplex PCR assay covering 54 Vbeta and 13 Jbeta segments. PCR amplification bias was corrected by using a synthetic template baseline for primer optimization and computational correction. The authors' analysis ran thus. Only productive sequences were kept, with reads annotated to V, D and J genes according to IMGT and analyzed in immunoSEQ Analyzer. Clonality was calculated as one minus the Shannon entropy normalized by log2 of the number of productive unique sequences. For each patient and control, public and private clones were evaluated among the 100 most prevalent clones. Susac-specific clones were defined as absent from healthy and MS cohorts, roughly 1,100 published viral clones and other ImmuneACCESS disease sequences. TCRdb trimmed public reads at Q25 via fastp, called clones via MiXCR and kept in-frame beta chains. Each CDR3 protein gets just one entry, which takes the most common genes and DNA from the rows behind it. These V and J calls originate from TCRdb's pipeline instead of the authors' own analysis. The sample profile shows 75,000 to 100,000 distinct CDR3 sequences; approximately 93% of them were found once. The top ten hold approximately 0.9% of the sample.

The germline V gene (reference sequence) sets CDR1 to PRHDT and CDR2 to FYEKMQ. Relative to germline, V is missing 1 base and J is missing 5 bases, with 3 bases of the junction outside any gene match. Including the terminal cysteine and phenylalanine, the CDR3 comprises 15 residues. Here the CDR3 DNA is all that survives: 45 bases in frame from base 1. The TCR comes from a human donor with Susac syndrome. The sequencing input was CD8+ T cells from PBMCs. The chain is encoded by TRBV13 joined to TRBJ2-2; TRBD1 lines up with 8 middle nucleotides. The DNA sequence is given as TGTGCCAGCAGCTTAGCGGGACAGGCGACCGGGGAGCTGTTTTTT. This encodes CASSLAGQATGELFF.